This TCR beta chain is from a study of blood T cell repertoires in COVID-19. The wider study: Sites across the United States, Italy and Spain contributed samples from acute and convalescent COVID-19. PBMCs, B-cell-depleted T cells, or T cells provided the cDNA or gDNA that made up the material.

CDR3 length: 13 residues. V was trimmed by 1 base and J by 3 bases, leaving 6 bases between them. Per the original methods: Reference gene primer amplification in the assay estimated nucleated cell counts. Sequencing was performed with immunoSEQ multiplex PCR; in TCRdb, only in-frame clones are kept and a portion is missing. The V and J calls and clone size are taken from that table; D and trimming were inferred from the DNA. Of about 54,000 clones listed, about 87% are singletons. The chain couples TRBV12-3 or TRBV12-4 to TRBJ1-2, with D possibly being TRBD1 (6 bases). Source material: peripheral blood. This TCR was sampled from a human donor in a cohort sampled during active COVID-19. The CDR3 spells CASSLEGDYGYTF. DNA of the CDR3: TGTGCCAGCAGTTTAGAGGGGGACTATGGCTACACCTTC.